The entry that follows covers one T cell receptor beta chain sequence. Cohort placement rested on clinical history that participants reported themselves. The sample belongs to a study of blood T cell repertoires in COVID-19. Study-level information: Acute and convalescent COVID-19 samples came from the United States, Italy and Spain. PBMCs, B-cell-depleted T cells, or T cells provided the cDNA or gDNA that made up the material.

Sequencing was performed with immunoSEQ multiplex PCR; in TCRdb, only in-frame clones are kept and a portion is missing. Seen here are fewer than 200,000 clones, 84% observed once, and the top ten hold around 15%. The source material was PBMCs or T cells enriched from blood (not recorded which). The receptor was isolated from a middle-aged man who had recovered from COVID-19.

DNA for the CDR3: TGTGCCAGCAGTCCTGCAGGGATCCGCTACACCTTC. Protein product: CASSPAGIRYTF. V is TRBV6-5 and J is TRBJ1-2, with D possibly matching TRBD1 (5 bases). The CDR3 consists of 12 residues. V lost 5 bases and J lost 9, with 13 bases in between. Germline CDR1 is MNHEY and CDR2 is SVGAGI.